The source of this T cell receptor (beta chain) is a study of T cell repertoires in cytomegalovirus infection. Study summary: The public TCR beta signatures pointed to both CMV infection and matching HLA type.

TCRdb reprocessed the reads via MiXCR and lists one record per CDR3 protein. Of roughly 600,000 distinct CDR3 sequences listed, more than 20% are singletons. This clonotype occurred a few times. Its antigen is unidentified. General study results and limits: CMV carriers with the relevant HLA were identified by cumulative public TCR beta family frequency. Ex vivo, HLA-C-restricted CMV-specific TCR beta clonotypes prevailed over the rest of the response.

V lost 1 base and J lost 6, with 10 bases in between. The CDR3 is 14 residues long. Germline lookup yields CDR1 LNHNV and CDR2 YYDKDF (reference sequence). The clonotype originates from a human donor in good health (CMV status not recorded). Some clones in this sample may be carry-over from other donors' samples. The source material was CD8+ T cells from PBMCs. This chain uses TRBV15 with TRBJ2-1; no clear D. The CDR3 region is CATSRGFAGNEQFF. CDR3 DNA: TGTGCCACCAGCAGAGGTTTTGCTGGCAATGAGCAGTTCTTC.